The entry that follows covers one T cell receptor (beta chain) sequence. There are 15 residues in the CDR3. Germline values: CDR1 MNHEY, CDR2 SVGAGI. V lost 3 bases, J lost 4 bases, and 15 bases lay in between. The PCR made use of 60 Vbeta and 13 Jbeta primers. The assay was immunoSEQ multiplex PCR, and TCRdb's table has in-frame clones only and misses some. The sample lists approximately 120,000 clones; over 65% were seen once. The data were obtained in a study of cytomegalovirus exposure and HLA in healthy donors. The overall study: Caucasian-associated ancestry cluster membership applied to about four fifths of several hundred genotyped donors.

The chain is built from TRBV6-5 and TRBJ1-2; D unclear. Sequencing was carried out using PBMCs. The receptor was derived from a man aged 25-45 years in good health and CMV-seropositive. The CDR3 loop reads CASSYRPEGPYGYTF. CDR3 DNA sequence: TGTGCCAGCAGTTATCGTCCAGAGGGTCCCTATGGCTACACCTTC.